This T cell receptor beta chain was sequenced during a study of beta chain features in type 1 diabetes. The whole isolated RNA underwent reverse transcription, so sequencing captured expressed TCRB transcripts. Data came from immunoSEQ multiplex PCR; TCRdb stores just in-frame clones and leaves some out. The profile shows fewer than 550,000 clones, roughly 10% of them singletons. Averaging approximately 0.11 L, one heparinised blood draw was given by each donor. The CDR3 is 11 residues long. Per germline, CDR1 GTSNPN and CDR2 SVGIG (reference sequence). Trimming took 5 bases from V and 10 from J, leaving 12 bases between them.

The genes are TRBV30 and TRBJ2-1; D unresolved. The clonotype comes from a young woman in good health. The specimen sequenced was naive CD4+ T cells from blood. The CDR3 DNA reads TGTGCCTGGGAGTCCCTCGTAGAGCAGTTCTTC. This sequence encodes CAWESLVEQFF.